The T cell receptor (beta chain) described here comes from a study of T cell changes during pregnancy in multiple sclerosis. The ends were cut back, 0 bases at V and 4 bases at J, with 13 bases in the middle. Germline CDR1 reads MNHEY; CDR2 reads SVGAGI. This CDR3 is built from 16 residues. The protocol was immunoSEQ multiplex PCR, while the TCRdb copy is restricted to in-frame clones and leaves out a portion. The sample consists of tens of thousands of clones, under 95% of them appearing once. The J gene is TRBJ1-3, the V gene TRBV6-5; weak D call: TRBD1 (6 bases). The source was peripheral blood, collected in the first trimester of pregnancy. This clonotype originated in a female donor in good health, enrolled as a control in a pregnancy study. This chain's CDR3 is CASSYSGTITGNTIYF. In nucleotides, the CDR3 is TGTGCCAGCAGTTACTCCGGGACAATTACAGGAAACACCATATATTTT.